This is a list of T cell receptor beta chains from one sample in a study of OX40 agonist ivuxolimab in advanced cancers. This table comes from immunoSEQ multiplex PCR, and its TCRdb copy is limited to in-frame clones, with some not included. The sample yields about 93,000 clones, 85% to 95% seen once. Sample: CD4+ or CD8+ T cells sorted from blood, taken in a trial of the OX40 agonist ivuxolimab. These receptors were obtained from an adult with an advanced solid tumor such as melanoma, head and neck, liver or kidney cancer. The CDR3 runs from the conserved cysteine through the conserved F or W. The D gene is left open where the match is weak. Clone size, where shown, is once, few, many, or a class for clones that have expanded.

V	D	J	size	DNA	CDR3
TRBV10-3	NA	TRBJ2-5	NA	TGTGCCATCAGTGACCCCAACAGCCAAGAGACCCAGTACTTC	CAISDPNSQETQYF
TRBV5-6	NA	TRBJ2-5	once	TGTGCCAGCAGCTTGCTAGATCAAGAGACCCAGTACTTC	CASSLLDQETQYF
TRBV4-1	TRBD2	TRBJ2-7	NA	TGCGCCAGCAGGCTTGGGACTAGCGGAACCTACGAGCAGTACTTC	CASRLGTSGTYEQYF
TRBV15	NA	TRBJ1-5	NA	TGTGCCACCAGCAGAGCCAGGAATAGTAATCAGCCCCAGCATTTT	CATSRARNSNQPQHF
TRBV5-8	TRBD1	TRBJ2-5	NA	TGTGCCAGCAGCTTCAACCAATTCCAGACAGGGGGAAAAGAGACCCAGTACTTC	CASSFNQFQTGGKETQYF
TRBV7-9	TRBD1	TRBJ1-4	NA	TGTGCCACAGGGAGGACAGGGGAGGATGAAAAACTGTTTTTT	CATGRTGEDEKLFF
TRBV9	NA	TRBJ2-1	NA	TGTGCCAGCAGCGTAGGGGCTTACAATGAGCAGTTCTTC	CASSVGAYNEQFF
TRBV9	NA	TRBJ2-3	NA	TGTGCCAGCAGTCCAGGCTCGTCTAGCACAGATACGCAGTATTTT	CASSPGSSSTDTQYF
TRBV27	NA	TRBJ2-5	few	TGTGCCAGCAGACTAGGGGGGACCCAGTACTTC	CASRLGGTQYF
TRBV19	TRBD1	TRBJ1-5	NA	TGTGCCAGTAGTTCCGGGACAGGGAGTAAAAGTAATCAGCCCCAGCATTTT	CASSSGTGSKSNQPQHF
TRBV7-9	NA	TRBJ1-1	once	TGTGCCAGCAGCTTAGTCGATTCGGCAGATATTGAAGCTTTCTTT	CASSLVDSADIEAFF
TRBV7-9	NA	TRBJ1-1	few	TGTGCCAGTACGACCGTTATGAACACTGAAGCTTTCTTT	CASTTVMNTEAFF
TRBV27	NA	TRBJ1-2	once	TGTGCCAGCAGTTTAAGCCCCATAGATGGCTACACCTTC	CASSLSPIDGYTF
TRBV14	TRBD1	TRBJ1-2	few	TGTGCCAGCAGCCTGGGACAGGGAGATGGCTACACCTTC	CASSLGQGDGYTF
TRBV5-4	NA	TRBJ2-7	NA	TGTGCCAGCAGCTTGGAGGCTAGCTCCTACGAGCAGTACTTC	CASSLEASSYEQYF
TRBV27	TRBD1	TRBJ2-7	NA	TGTGCCAGCAGTTTATACAGGGGTTACTCCTACGAGCAGTACTTC	CASSLYRGYSYEQYF
TRBV9	TRBD2	TRBJ2-3	NA	TGTGCCAGCAGCGTACGGGGGGGCTCAAGCACAGATACGCAGTATTTT	CASSVRGGSSTDTQYF
TRBV6-1	NA	TRBJ2-7	NA	TGTGCCAGCAGGAGTTTCTCCCTTGCCTCCTACGAGCAGTACTTC	CASRSFSLASYEQYF
TRBV6-5	NA	TRBJ2-7	once	TGTGCCAGCAGTTGGAGGGAAAACTCCTACGAGCAGTACTTC	CASSWRENSYEQYF
TRBV2	NA	TRBJ2-7	NA	TGTGCCAGCAGTGAGTATTACGAGCAGTACTTC	CASSEYYEQYF
TRBV10-2	NA	TRBJ2-4	NA	TGCGCCAGCAGTGAGCCTGGCAACATTCAGTACTTC	CASSEPGNIQYF
TRBV7-9	NA	TRBJ1-2	once	TGTGCCAGCAGTCAGGGGAACTATGGCTACACCTTC	CASSQGNYGYTF
TRBV7-2	TRBD1	TRBJ1-2	NA	TGTGCCAGCAGCTCCCCAGGACAGGGGGCGAAGGATGGCTACACCTTC	CASSSPGQGAKDGYTF
TRBV2	TRBD1	TRBJ2-1	NA	TGTGCCAGCAGTGCGTGGGACAGTGACAATGAGCAGTTCTTC	CASSAWDSDNEQFF
TRBV19	TRBD2	TRBJ2-1	NA	TGTGCCAGTAGACTAGCGGGAGGGTACAATGAGCAGTTCTTC	CASRLAGGYNEQFF
TRBV6-6	NA	TRBJ1-1	NA	TGTGCCAGCAGTGAAACTGAAGCTTTCTTT	CASSETEAFF
TRBV6-1	NA	TRBJ1-1	NA	TGTGCCAGCAGTGAAGGTCTTGAAGCTTTCTTT	CASSEGLEAFF
TRBV9	TRBD1	TRBJ2-7	NA	TGTGCCAGCGGCCTACAGGGGGCTGGCGAGCAGTACTTC	CASGLQGAGEQYF
TRBV4-1	NA	TRBJ1-1	NA	TGCGCCAGCAGTCTAAGAGAGGACAGCCTGAACACTGAAGCTTTCTTT	CASSLREDSLNTEAFF
TRBV7-9	TRBD1	TRBJ1-1	once	TGTGCCAGCAGCTTAACCCGGGACAGGGGGTTCCGGAACACTGAAGCTTTCTTT	CASSLTRDRGFRNTEAFF
TRBV9	NA	TRBJ2-3	NA	TGTGCCAGCAGCGAGAGGGTCCTACCCACAGATACGCAGTATTTT	CASSERVLPTDTQYF
TRBV27	NA	TRBJ2-1	NA	TGTGCCAGCAGCTTCTATGCCATCGAAGACCCCAGGGGCAATGAGCAGTTCTTC	CASSFYAIEDPRGNEQFF
TRBV19	TRBD1	TRBJ2-4	NA	TGTGCCAGTAGTGCAACCGGGACAGGGATGTCCATTCAGTACTTC	CASSATGTGMSIQYF
TRBV29-1	TRBD2	TRBJ2-5	NA	TGCAGCGTTGAACGTCCGGGGGGGCTTCAAGAGACCCAGTACTTC	CSVERPGGLQETQYF
TRBV5-1	NA	TRBJ2-1	NA	TGCGCCAGCAGCTTGGGGACGGATGCCTACAATGAGCAGTTCTTC	CASSLGTDAYNEQFF
TRBV2	NA	TRBJ2-7	NA	TGTGCCAGCAGCCATTACGAGCAGTACTTC	CASSHYEQYF
TRBV15	NA	TRBJ1-2	NA	TGTGCCACCAGTTTTCTGGACAGAGAAGGTGGCTACACCTTC	CATSFLDREGGYTF
TRBV6-6	NA	TRBJ1-4	NA	TGTGCCAGCAGTTCCGGGACACTAATTGAAAAACTGTTTTTT	CASSSGTLIEKLFF
TRBV4-1	NA	TRBJ1-1	NA	TGCGCCAGCAGCCAAGAAAGGGGGAGGACTGAAGCTTTCTTT	CASSQERGRTEAFF
TRBV4-1	NA	TRBJ2-3	NA	TGCGCCAGCAGCCAAGATGACAGGGGAGGGTTCACAGATACGCAGTATTTT	CASSQDDRGGFTDTQYF
TRBV20-1	NA	TRBJ1-1	NA	TGCAGTGCCGTGGAGGGAACTGAAGCTTTCTTT	CSAVEGTEAFF
TRBV7-6	NA	TRBJ2-7	NA	TGTGCCAGCAGCCCCCCAGGTCCGATCTACGAGCAGTACTTC	CASSPPGPIYEQYF
TRBV30	NA	TRBJ2-2	NA	TGTGCCTGGAGTTTCCCCGGGGAGCTGTTTTTT	CAWSFPGELFF
TRBV9	NA	TRBJ1-1	NA	TGTGCCAGCAGCGAGGTATTGAACACTGAAGCTTTCTTT	CASSEVLNTEAFF
TRBV11-2	NA	TRBJ1-2	NA	TGTGCCAGCAGCCCCAGGGGCAGCGCTAACTATGGCTACACCTTC	CASSPRGSANYGYTF